The following is a T cell receptor beta chain sequence with its context. What it binds is not known. This entry comes from a study of response to subunit inactivated influenza vaccine. Using its own MiXCR run on the RT-PCR reads, TCRdb lists one record per CDR3 protein. The table records 530,000 or so distinct CDR3 sequences, 25% of them present only once. Overall study findings and caveats: It was suggested by the authors that few new T cells are recruited by each seasonal influenza vaccination.

Germline V lookup: CDR1 SGDLS, CDR2 YYNGEE. Trimming removed 0 bases from V and 8 bases from J, with 12 bases in between. The CDR3 has 15 residues. The starting material was CD4+ T cells sorted from PBMCs, obtained 4 to 6 days after vaccination. The V call is TRBV9, the J call TRBJ1-6; a weak D match, TRBD1 (5 bases). The sequence came from a man aged 45-60 years who received an inactivated influenza vaccine. The CDR3 loop reads CASSVGGARDSPLHF. CDR3 nucleotides: TGTGCCAGCAGCGTAGGAGGGGCTCGGGATTCACCCCTCCACTTT.